The 5 T cell receptor beta chains below all came from one sample that was sequenced in a study of cytomegalovirus exposure and HLA in healthy donors. PCR involved 60 Vbeta and 13 Jbeta primers. The data were produced by immunoSEQ multiplex PCR, yet TCRdb's version contains in-frame clones alone and is incomplete. The sample gives over 130,000 clones, about 80% of which show up once; about 6.6% is in the top ten. Sequencing used PBMCs. The receptors come from a middle-aged woman in good health and CMV-seropositive.

The chain recombines TRBV19 with TRBJ2-3; 8 nucleotides align to TRBD2. Trimming cost V 7 bases and J 1 base; bases outside gene matches: 10. Germline CDR1 LNHDA, CDR2 SQIVND (reference sequence). This CDR3 comprises 16 residues. The CDR3: CASTTREGGGTDTQYF. The CDR3 nucleotides are TGTGCCAGTACCACTCGGGAGGGAGGCGGCACAGATACGCAGTATTTT.

There are a few counts of this clone. V is TRBV18 and J is TRBJ2-7, with 7 bases identical to TRBD1. Germline V CDR1 and CDR2: KGHSH, LQKENI. Trimming cost V 4 bases and J 0 bases; bases outside gene matches: 9. This CDR3 has 16 amino acids. This chain's CDR3 is CASSRSPAGGSYEQYF. The CDR3 coding sequence is TGTGCCAGCTCACGCTCCCCAGCAGGGGGCTCCTACGAGCAGTACTTC.

This sequence joins TRBV5-1 and TRBJ2-3, with 13 positions matching TRBD2. The CDR3 spans 20 residues. Germline values: CDR1 SGHRS, CDR2 YFSETQ. V was pared by 2 bases and J by 1 base, with 13 bases of the junction left unmatched. The CDR3 nucleotides read TGCGCCAGCAGCTTTAACGCGGGACTAGCGGGATCTCGGGGCACAGATACGCAGTATTTT. Amino acids: CASSFNAGLAGSRGTDTQYF.

This CDR3 is CASSLGSSGMGLYEQYF. Here the CDR3 DNA reads TGTGCCAGCAGCTTAGGGTCTAGCGGGATGGGCCTTTACGAGCAGTACTTC. The chain has TRBV7-8 and TRBJ2-7; 9 bases map to TRBD2. V was clipped by 1 base and J by 4 bases; unmatched bases: 11. In germline, CDR1 is SGHVS, CDR2 FQNEAQ. The CDR3 length is 17 residues.

The V gene is TRBV7-9, the J gene TRBJ2-7; D perhaps matches TRBD2 (5 bases). Trimming cost V 5 bases and J 6 bases, with 17 bases left between them. Per germline, CDR1 SEHNR and CDR2 FQNEAQ (reference sequence). The CDR3 spans 14 residues. This CDR3 is CASSGTGPEGEQYF. CDR3 DNA sequence: TGTGCCAGCAGCGGAACCGGGCCTGAGGGCGAGCAGTACTTC.